The rows below give T cell receptor beta chains drawn from one sample of a study of blood T cell repertoires in COVID-19. Sequencing was performed with immunoSEQ multiplex PCR; in TCRdb, only in-frame clones are kept and a portion is missing. The table lists about 250,000 clones, roughly 90% of them singletons. The sample taken for sequencing was PBMCs or T cells enriched from blood (not recorded which). The source of these receptors is a young woman with acute COVID-19. The CDR3 runs from the conserved cysteine through the conserved F or W. The D gene is left open where the match is weak. Expanded clones are given a class, and other clones once, few, many or no size at all.

abundance,j_gene,d_gene,v_gene,CDR3nt,CDR3aa
-,TRBJ1-5,-,TRBV6-5,TGTGCCAGCAGTCCCACAGGGAATCAGCCCCAGCATTTT,CASSPTGNQPQHF
few,TRBJ1-1,-,TRBV12-3/TRBV12-4,TGTGCCAGCAGTTTATTTTCAGGGACTGAAGCTTTCTTT,CASSLFSGTEAFF
-,TRBJ2-7,TRBD2,TRBV4-1,TGCGCCAGCAGCCAAGAAGGTAGCGGGGAAGGTTACGAGCAGTACTTC,CASSQEGSGEGYEQYF
-,TRBJ1-2,-,TRBV6-1,TGTGCCAGCAGTGAAGGAACAGGTATCTATGGCTACACCTTC,CASSEGTGIYGYTF
-,TRBJ2-7,TRBD1,TRBV7-2,TGTGCCAGCAGCTTAGCGCGGGGACAGGGGGACTACGAGCAGTACTTC,CASSLARGQGDYEQYF
-,TRBJ1-1,-,TRBV21-1,TGTGCCAGCTTCCTCGGAGGGGTACTGGACACTGAAGCTTTCTTT,CASFLGGVLDTEAFF
-,TRBJ1-2,TRBD1,TRBV27,TGTGCCAGCAGTTTTGGGACAGGGGGCTATGGCTACACCTTC,CASSFGTGGYGYTF
-,TRBJ2-7,TRBD1,TRBV6-5,TGTGCCAGCAGACCCGGGACAGGGGGCACCTACGAGCAGTACTTC,CASRPGTGGTYEQYF
-,TRBJ2-7,-,TRBV10-3,TGTGCCATCAGTGAGCTGGACAGAACCTACGAGCAGTACTTC,CAISELDRTYEQYF
many,TRBJ1-2,TRBD1,TRBV5-8,TGTGCCAGCAGCCAACAGACAGGGGGATTGTATGGCTACACCTTC,CASSQQTGGLYGYTF
-,TRBJ1-1,-,TRBV3-1/TRBV3-2,TGTGCCAGCACTGCAAGTCACATGAACACTGAAGCTTTCTTT,CASTASHMNTEAFF
-,TRBJ2-6,-,TRBV5-1,TGCGCCAGCAGCCCGCGGTCTTCGGCTGCCTCTGGGGCCAACGTCCTGACTTTC,CASSPRSSAASGANVLTF
-,TRBJ1-2,TRBD1,TRBV7-9,TGTGCCAGCAGCCGGACAGGAGCTCCCTATGGCTACACCTTC,CASSRTGAPYGYTF
-,TRBJ2-7,-,TRBV5-8,TGTGCCAGCAGCTTGGGAGTGGCTAGCTACTACGAGCAGTACTTC,CASSLGVASYYEQYF